This passage covers 9 T cell receptor beta chains from one sample sequenced in a study of shared clonotypes between healthy human individuals. Libraries were prepared by immunoSEQ multiplex PCR; TCRdb keeps only in-frame clonotypes and omits some of them. The sample contains over 2 million clones, around 95% of which appear only once. The sequenced sample was naive CD4+ T cells sorted from blood. The subset denotes: CD45RA+ positively selected. The receptor source for this set is a man between 18 and 29 years old in good health.

J is TRBJ2-5 and V is TRBV15; 12 bases line up with TRBD2. Germline CDR1 and CDR2: LNHNV and YYDKDF (reference sequence). This CDR3 spans 16 amino acids. The J segment lost 4 bases and the V segment lost 6 bases, leaving 9 bases of the junction unmatched. In DNA form, the CDR3 reads TGTGCCACCAGTGGACGACTAGCGGGAGAAGGAGAGACCCAGTACTTC. It is translated as CATSGRLAGEGETQYF.

The chain is built from TRBV7-2 and TRBJ2-7; 7 nucleotides agree with TRBD2. Unmatched junction bases numbered 8, after V lost 0 bases and J lost 3 bases. Germline V CDR1 and CDR2: SGHTA, FQGNSA. The CDR3 totals 16 residues. The CDR3, as DNA: TGTGCCAGCAGCTTAGCGAGTCCTAGCGGCGGCTACGAGCAGTACTTC. It translates to CASSLASPSGGYEQYF.

The chain employs TRBV7-2 and TRBJ2-1; 7 nucleotides match TRBD2. Per the germline V gene, CDR1 is SGHTA and CDR2 is FQGNSA. This CDR3 contains 14 residues. The trim removed 6 bases at V and 7 bases at J, leaving 9 bases unmatched. CDR3 DNA: TGTGCCAGCAGGGCGGGGGTTAGCGCAAATGAGCAGTTCTTC. Translated: CASRAGVSANEQFF.

This chain joins TRBV7-8 and TRBJ1-6; tentative D call: TRBD1 (5 bases). Germline loops: CDR1 SGHVS, CDR2 FQNEAQ. V lost 8 bases and J 7 bases, leaving 12 bases between the germline ends. This CDR3 is 13 amino acids long. CDR3 amino acids: CASVRGRNSPLHF. DNA of the CDR3: TGTGCCAGCGTTCGGGGGAGGAATTCACCCCTCCACTTT.

The gene calls are TRBV21-1 and TRBJ2-3. TRBV21-1 is shown as a pseudogene. The CDR3 runs 12 residues. The CDR3 loop reads CASGRAGDTQYF. As DNA, the CDR3 is TGTGCCAGCGGCCGGGCTGGAGATACGCAGTATTTT.

V and J are TRBV9 and TRBJ2-1; D call uncertain. CDR1 and CDR2 from the germline V gene are SGDLS and YYNGEE. Trimming took off 0 bases at V and 6 bases at J, with 13 bases between the two ends. This CDR3 has 15 residues. The CDR3 here is CASSVGSVSPNEQFF. The DNA of the CDR3 is TGTGCCAGCAGCGTAGGGTCGGTAAGTCCCAATGAGCAGTTCTTC.

With regard to this clone: Different DNA sequences within this sample yield the same CDR3. The V call is TRBV15, the J call TRBJ2-7; D call uncertain. Germline CDR1 and CDR2: LNHNV and YYDKDF (reference sequence). CDR3 size: 13 residues. The germline V and J ends were trimmed by 1 base and 0 bases, with 4 bases remaining between them. The CDR3: CATSRGNSYEQYF. For the CDR3, the DNA is TGTGCCACCAGCAGAGGTAACTCCTACGAGCAGTACTTC.

This chain joins TRBV28 and TRBJ1-3, with D hard to call. The CDR3 length is 13 residues. V was cut by 6 bases and J by 6 bases, with 12 bases left in between. Germline V gives CDR1 MDHEN, CDR2 SYDVKM. The CDR3 nucleotides are TGTGCCAGCAGGAGGGTTACCCCAAACACCATATATTTT. Residues: CASRRVTPNTIYF.

The chain employs TRBV19 and TRBJ1-4; 8 nucleotides agree with TRBD1. The CDR3 runs 15 residues. CDR1 and CDR2 (germline): LNHDA, SQIVND (reference sequence). V trimming: 6 bases; J trimming: 5 bases; junction bases outside the gene matches: 8. In nucleotides, the CDR3 is TGTGCCAGTAGCCCACGGACAGGGCTAAATGAAAAACTGTTTTTT. It encodes CASSPRTGLNEKLFF.